The 21 T cell receptor beta chains listed next were all sequenced from one sample in a study of T cell repertoires in cytomegalovirus infection. No antigens are known for them. TCRdb used MiXCR to reprocess the reads, holding one entry per CDR3 protein. Of roughly 120,000 distinct CDR3 sequences detected, under 35% appear once; the ten largest clones hold around two fifths. The sample was CD8+ T cells from cultured PBMCs, taken from culture after CMV antigen stimulation. The receptor set was obtained from a human donor in good health (CMV status not recorded). Some clones in this sample may be carry-over from other donors' samples.

This clonotype was recorded at least ten times. The rearrangement joins TRBV7-6 to TRBJ2-1, with 7 bases fitting TRBD2. This CDR3 comprises 15 residues. The germline V gene has CDR1 SGHVS and CDR2 FNYEAQ. V was pared by 4 bases and J by 10 bases, with 13 bases of the junction left unmatched. CDR3 bases: TGTGCCAGCAGCTCAATACCCCTTGCGGGGGAGGAGCAGTTCTTC. Amino acids: CASSSIPLAGEEQFF.

The rearrangement joins TRBV4-1 to TRBJ1-1; D is ambiguous. V was shortened by 0 bases and J by 0 bases, with 8 bases between the two germline ends. Germline V gives CDR1 MGHRA, CDR2 YSYEKL. The CDR3 is 15 residues long. This chain's CDR3 is CASSQEGLLNTEAFF. The CDR3 DNA reads as TGCGCCAGCAGCCAAGAAGGACTGTTGAACACTGAAGCTTTCTTT.

The rearrangement links TRBV6-1 to TRBJ2-2; 7 bases agree with TRBD2. CDR3 length: 15 amino acids. The J segment lost 4 bases and the V segment lost 7 bases, leaving 9 bases of the junction unmatched. CDR1 is MNHNS and CDR2 is SASEGT in the germline V gene. CDR3 DNA sequence: TGTGCCAGCACCCTAAGGCGGGGGTCCACCGGGGAGCTGTTTTTT. This translates into CASTLRRGSTGELFF.

This clonotype was counted once. This chain joins TRBV9 and TRBJ1-5; unclear D gene. Germline lookup yields CDR1 SGDLS and CDR2 YYNGEE. The CDR3 length is 14 residues. Trimming stripped 3 bases from V and 0 bases from J, with 7 bases between. The DNA for the CDR3 is TGTGCCAGCAGCGAGGGAGATAGCAATCAGCCCCAGCATTTT. Translated: CASSEGDSNQPQHF.

The chain has TRBV12-3 or TRBV12-4 and TRBJ2-3; the D call may be TRBD1 or TRBD2 (6 bases each). V lost 5 bases and J 3 bases, leaving 24 bases between the germline ends. This CDR3 spans 18 amino acids. The CDR3: CASSPLAPGGGRTDTQYF. CDR3 coding DNA: TGTGCCAGCAGTCCGCTAGCGCCCGGGGGCGGAAGAACAGATACGCAGTATTTT.

This clonotype appeared a single time. This sequence joins TRBV28 and TRBJ1-3; perhaps TRBD1 as D (6 bases). Germline values: CDR1 MDHEN, CDR2 SYDVKM. CDR3 size: 15 residues. Trimming removed 6 bases at V and 2 bases at J, with 14 bases between. CDR3 region: CASREGGGPGNTIYF. CDR3 sequence (DNA): TGTGCCAGCAGGGAAGGAGGGGGGCCTGGAAACACCATATATTTT. The whole variable domain, filled in from reference TRBV28 and TRBJ1-3, reads DVKVTQSSRYLVKRTGEKVFLECVQDMDHENMFWYRQDPGLGLRLIYFSYDVKMKEKGDIPEGYSVSREKKERFSLILESASTNQTSMYLCASREGGGPGNTIYFGEGSWLTVV.

This chain links TRBV4-1 with TRBJ1-4; the D gene is possibly TRBD1 (6 bases). The germline CDR1 and CDR2 sequences are MGHRA and YSYEKL. This CDR3 spans 15 amino acids. Deletions cut 3 bases from V and 1 base from J, with 9 bases between. The CDR3 coding sequence is TGCGCCAGCAGCCATCGGACAGTAACTAATGAAAAACTGTTTTTT. This encodes CASSHRTVTNEKLFF.

In this sample, this clonotype turned up a few times. V is TRBV7-6 and J is TRBJ1-4; 8 bases are shared with TRBD1. Trimming cost V 8 bases and J 6 bases; bases outside gene matches: 11. Germline assignment: CDR1 SGHVS and CDR2 FNYEAQ. CDR3 length equals 15 residues. In DNA, the CDR3 is TGTGCCAGCGGACGACAGGGGCGCAGGGATGAAAAACTGTTTTTT. Residues: CASGRQGRRDEKLFF.

This clonotype was seen more than once but under ten times. The chain couples TRBV5-1 to TRBJ2-1; TRBD2 matches 8 bases. Germline V gene sequence: CDR1 SGHRS, CDR2 YFSETQ. There are 17 residues in the CDR3. The V segment lost 1 base and the J segment 5 bases; nucleotides outside the gene matches: 11. This chain's CDR3 is CASSLPRGGPRNNEQFF. CDR3 bases: TGCGCCAGCAGCTTGCCTCGCGGGGGGCCAAGGAACAATGAGCAGTTCTTC.

V and J are TRBV2 and TRBJ1-1; 8 nucleotides match TRBD1. V was clipped by 5 bases and J by 4 bases; unmatched bases: 6. Germline values: CDR1 SNHLY, CDR2 FYNNEI. The CDR3 is 14 amino acids. The CDR3 DNA follows: TGTGCCAGCAGTTTTACAGGGGGAGGCACTGAAGCTTTCTTT. Its translation is CASSFTGGGTEAFF.

This chain uses TRBV4-1 with TRBJ2-5; D is tentatively TRBD1 or TRBD2 (5 bases each). This CDR3 spans 14 amino acids. V lost 3 bases to trimming and J lost 5 bases, with 13 bases between them. Germline V gene lookup returns CDR1 MGHRA and CDR2 YSYEKL. The CDR3 nucleotides are TGCGCCAGCAGCCATGACGGGGCCGGGGAGACCCAGTACTTC. Its protein is CASSHDGAGETQYF.

The rearrangement uses TRBV12-3 or TRBV12-4 and TRBJ2-7; D perhaps matches TRBD1 (6 bases). The V and J ends lost 6 bases and 2 bases respectively, with 20 bases between them. The CDR3 spans 16 residues. CDR3 amino acids: CASRRSTGTHAYEQYF. CDR3 DNA sequence: TGTGCCAGCAGACGTTCGACAGGAACCCATGCCTACGAGCAGTACTTC.

This sequence joins TRBV4-2 and TRBJ2-7; 7 nucleotides align to TRBD1. Trimming took 0 bases from V and 1 from J; bases not matched to a gene: 3. The CDR3 runs 15 residues. Looked up from germline, CDR1 is LGHNA and CDR2 is YNFKEQ. DNA of the CDR3: TGTGCCAGCAGCCAAGACACAGGGGAGTCCTACGAGCAGTACTTC. This gives the protein CASSQDTGESYEQYF.

The chain joins TRBV27 to TRBJ1-5; no clear D. The CDR3 contains 14 residues. The germline V and J ends were trimmed by 5 bases and 1 base, with 9 bases remaining between them. The V gene's germline CDR1 is MNHEY and CDR2 SMNVEV (reference sequence). CDR3 sequence reads: CASSRPASNQPQHF. The CDR3, as DNA: TGTGCCAGCAGTCGACCTGCCAGCAATCAGCCCCAGCATTTT.

V is TRBV10-3 and J is TRBJ2-7, with D perhaps given as TRBD1 or TRBD2 (7 bases each). Trimming cost V 3 bases and J 2 bases, with 17 bases left between them. The CDR3 extends over 16 amino acids. Germline assignment: CDR1 ENHRY and CDR2 SYGVKD. CDR3 protein: CAISDRTQGGAYEQYF. In DNA form, the CDR3 reads TGTGCCATCAGTGATCGTACCCAGGGGGGGGCCTACGAGCAGTACTTC.

This rearrangement joins TRBV6-2 or TRBV6-3 to TRBJ1-1; 8 bases align to TRBD1. V was pared by 2 bases and J by 8 bases, with 10 bases of the junction left unmatched. The CDR3 spans 15 residues. Germline CDR1 reads MNHEY; CDR2 reads SVGEGT. The CDR3 reads CASSYPDRVRQEAFF. In DNA, the CDR3 is TGTGCCAGCAGTTACCCGGACAGGGTACGACAGGAAGCTTTCTTT.

The V and J genes are TRBV6-5 and TRBJ1-6, with 7 bases that match TRBD1. With V trimmed by 6 bases and J by 8 bases, 7 bases remained unmatched. The V gene's germline CDR1 is MNHEY and CDR2 SVGAGI. This CDR3 is 14 amino acids long. CDR3 in amino acids: CASRKGAYDSPLHF. As DNA, the CDR3 is TGTGCCAGCAGAAAGGGGGCGTACGATTCACCCCTCCACTTT.

The chain combines TRBV7-9 with TRBJ1-2, with D uncertain. CDR3 length: 11 residues. In germline, CDR1 is SEHNR, CDR2 FQNEAQ (reference sequence). Trimming pared 5 bases from V and 8 bases from J, leaving 9 bases between. CDR3: CASSPPEGYTF. The CDR3 DNA follows: TGTGCCAGCAGCCCCCCGGAGGGCTACACCTTC.

The rearrangement links TRBV11-1 to TRBJ2-1, with TRBD1 matching 8 bases. The ends lost 0 bases at V and 4 bases at J; junction bases unmatched: 2. CDR3 length: 15 amino acids. In germline, CDR1 is SGHAT, CDR2 FQDESV (reference sequence). The CDR3 region is CASSLATGGYNEQFF. CDR3 nucleotides: TGTGCCAGCAGCTTAGCAACAGGGGGATACAATGAGCAGTTCTTC.

The chain employs TRBV7-9 and TRBJ2-7; 7 positions agree with TRBD1. J lost 5 bases, V lost 5 bases, and 6 bases had no gene match. Looked up from germline, CDR1 is SEHNR and CDR2 is FQNEAQ (reference sequence). CDR3 length: 13 amino acids. CDR3 sequence reads: CASSHETGHEQYF. CDR3 coding DNA: TGTGCCAGCAGCCACGAGACAGGGCACGAGCAGTACTTC.

This clonotype was found a few times. This chain joins TRBV7-9 and TRBJ1-5, with D possibly being TRBD1 (5 bases). V lost 5 bases to trimming and J lost 1 base, with 9 bases between them. Per germline, CDR1 SEHNR and CDR2 FQNEAQ (reference sequence). CDR3 length: 14 residues. Written as DNA, the CDR3 is TGTGCCAGCAGCCGTGGGGACAGCAATCAGCCCCAGCATTTT. Its translation is CASSRGDSNQPQHF.